These 6 T cell receptor beta chains share one sample of origin, sequenced in a study of T cell repertoires in cytomegalovirus infection (dated by TCRdb to the late 2010s). TCRdb shows the sequencer as Illumina HiSeq 1500. TCRdb took the public reads, trimmed them with fastp at Q25, ran MiXCR for clone calling and kept in-frame beta chains. Merged by CDR3 protein, the rows form single entries marked with the most common genes and DNA. The sample contains roughly 720,000 distinct CDR3 sequences, 35% of them found a single time. 2.5% to 3.5% of the sample goes to the ten largest clones. Sequenced: PBMCs. The receptors shown here come from a human donor in good health (CMV status not recorded). Some clones in this sample may be carry-over from other donors' samples.

This clonotype has at least ten counts. The chain has TRBV7-2 and TRBJ2-7, with D unclear. Trimming took off 4 bases at V and 2 bases at J, with 9 bases between the two ends. The CDR3 has 13 amino acids. Germline V gene data show CDR1 as SGHTA and CDR2 as FQGNSA. The CDR3 coding sequence is TGTGCCAGCAGCTGGGCAGGACCCTACGAGCAGTACTTC. Residues: CASSWAGPYEQYF.

This clonotype was counted only a few times. This rearrangement joins TRBV28 to TRBJ2-7; the match to TRBD1 covers 12 bases. With V trimmed by 5 bases and J by 6 bases, 20 bases remained unmatched. The CDR3 loop spans 19 amino acids. Germline assignment: CDR1 MDHEN and CDR2 SYDVKM. CDR3 in amino acids: CASSVNRDRGRGGSAEQYF. DNA for the CDR3: TGTGCCAGCAGTGTAAACCGGGACAGGGGGCGCGGTGGTTCCGCCGAGCAGTACTTC.

This clonotype was counted a few times. This chain uses TRBV7-2 with TRBJ2-3, with D unclear. The length of the CDR3 is 14 residues. In germline, CDR1 is SGHTA, CDR2 FQGNSA. Trimming stripped 3 bases from V and 2 bases from J, with 9 bases between. The CDR3 nucleotides are TGTGCCAGCAGCTTGGGCTCGTACACAGATACGCAGTATTTT. Translated, it gives CASSLGSYTDTQYF.

This clonotype was counted only a few times. CDR3 in amino acids: CASSGGGRRETQYF. For the CDR3, the DNA is TGTGCCAGCAGTGGCGGGGGGAGGCGGGAGACCCAGTACTTC. J is TRBJ2-5 and V is TRBV28; 8 bases agree with TRBD2. Germline-derived CDR1 and CDR2 are MDHEN and SYDVKM. Trimming cost V 5 bases and J 5 bases; bases outside gene matches: 7. The CDR3 length is 14 residues.

This clonotype occurred many times. The CDR3 nucleotides are TGTGCCAGCAGCTCCCCTAGCGGGGACACAGATACGCAGTATTTT. Protein product: CASSSPSGDTDTQYF. V gene TRBV7-8 combines with J gene TRBJ2-3; TRBD2 aligns across 9 bases. V was clipped by 4 bases and J by 2 bases; unmatched bases: 4. The CDR3 length is 15 residues. The germline CDR1 and CDR2 sequences are SGHVS and FQNEAQ.

This clonotype was counted many times. The chain is built from TRBV11-2 and TRBJ1-6; 10 bases map to TRBD1. The trim removed 5 bases at V and 10 bases at J, leaving 8 bases unmatched. CDR3 length: 15 residues. Germline assignment: CDR1 SGHAT and CDR2 FQNNGV. The CDR3 bases are TGTGCCAGCAGCGGAGGGACAGGGGTTGACTCACCCCTCCACTTT. Translated, it gives CASSGGTGVDSPLHF.